This T cell receptor beta chain is from a study of memory CD4+ T cells and cytomegalovirus serostatus. In the study overall: This sample comes from healthy Belgian adults, under 10 CMV seropositive, under 25 seronegative.

Under the authors' procedure: After removing out-of-frame reads, 2 million to 2.5 million distinct TCRbeta sequences remained. This table comes from immunoSEQ multiplex PCR, and its TCRdb copy is limited to in-frame clones, with some not included. That table furnishes V, J and clone size, whereas the DNA furnished D and trimming. The sample shows 84,000 or so clones, approximately 80% of them seen only once. Trimming removed 6 bases from V and 1 base from J, with 13 bases in between. The CDR3 has 15 amino acids. Germline V CDR1 and CDR2: MNHEY, SVGAGI. The sort gate was single viable CD3+CD4+CD8-CD45RO+ cells for memory CD4+ T cells.

The chain links TRBV6-5 to TRBJ1-5; D possibly corresponds to TRBD1 (6 bases). The sequence was collected from an adult in good health and CMV-seronegative. The sample comprised memory CD4+ T cells from blood. CDR3 residues: CASRPTGRSNQPQHF. CDR3 sequence (DNA): TGTGCCAGCAGGCCAACAGGGAGGAGCAATCAGCCCCAGCATTTT.